This TCR beta chain was recorded in a study of beta chain features in type 1 diabetes. General observations from the study: Moderate but significant shortening of TCRB CDR3s was recorded in all four CD4+ subsets from Type 1 diabetes patients.

Turning to this clone: Its target is unknown.

CDR1 is ENHRY and CDR2 is SYGVKD in the germline V gene. This CDR3 spans 15 amino acids. V shed 4 bases and J shed 0 bases, with 12 bases lying between them. The isolated RNA, all of it, was reverse transcribed, so expressed TCRB transcripts were what got sequenced. Clones were read by immunoSEQ multiplex PCR, and TCRdb kept only the in-frame ones, dropping some. The sample includes 100,000 to 150,000 clones, 17% of them seen just once. The receptor was isolated from a man aged 18 to 29 with type 1 diabetes. The rearrangement joins TRBV10-3 to TRBJ2-5; possible D gene TRBD1, 5 bases. Source material: central memory CD4+ T cells from blood. The CDR3 nucleotides read TGTGCCATCAGTGGGGGCAGACAGTACCAAGAGACCCAGTACTTC. This sequence encodes CAISGGRQYQETQYF.